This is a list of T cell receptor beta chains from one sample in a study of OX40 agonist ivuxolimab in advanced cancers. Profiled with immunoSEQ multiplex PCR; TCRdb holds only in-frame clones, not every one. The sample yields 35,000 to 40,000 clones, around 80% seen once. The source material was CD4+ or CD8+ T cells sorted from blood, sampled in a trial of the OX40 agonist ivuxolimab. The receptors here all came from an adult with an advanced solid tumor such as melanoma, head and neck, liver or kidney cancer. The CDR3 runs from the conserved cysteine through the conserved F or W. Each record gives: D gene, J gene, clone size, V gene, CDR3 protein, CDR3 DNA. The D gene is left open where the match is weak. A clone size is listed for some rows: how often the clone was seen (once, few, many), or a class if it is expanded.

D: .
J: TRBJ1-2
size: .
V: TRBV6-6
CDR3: CASSYSSGADYGYTF
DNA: TGTGCCAGCAGTTACTCTTCGGGGGCGGACTATGGCTACACCTTC

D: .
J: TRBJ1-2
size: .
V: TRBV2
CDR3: CASSLGGYTF
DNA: TGTGCCAGCAGTTTAGGTGGCTACACCTTC

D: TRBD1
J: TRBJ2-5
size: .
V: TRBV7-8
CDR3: CASSLRGRVEETQYF
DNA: TGTGCCAGCAGCCTCAGGGGGCGCGTGGAAGAGACCCAGTACTTC

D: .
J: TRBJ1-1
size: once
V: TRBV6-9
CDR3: CASSYSVAQGGEAFF
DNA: TGTGCCAGCAGTTACTCGGTGGCCCAAGGTGGTGAAGCTTTCTTT

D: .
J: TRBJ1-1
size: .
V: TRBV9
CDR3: CASSEQGGYTEAFF
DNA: TGTGCCAGCAGCGAGCAGGGTGGCTACACTGAAGCTTTCTTT

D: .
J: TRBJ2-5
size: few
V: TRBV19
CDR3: CASSKLQDVQETQYF
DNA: TGTGCCAGTAGCAAACTACAGGACGTCCAAGAGACCCAGTACTTC

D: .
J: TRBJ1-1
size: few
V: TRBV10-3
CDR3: CAISERTRDTEAFF
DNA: TGTGCCATCAGTGAGCGAACTAGGGACACTGAAGCTTTCTTT

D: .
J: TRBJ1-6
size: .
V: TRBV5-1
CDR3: CASSPGTTYNSPLHF
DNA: TGCGCCAGCAGCCCCGGGACTACTTATAATTCACCCCTCCACTTT

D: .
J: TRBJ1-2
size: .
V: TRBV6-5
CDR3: CASREQVYGYTF
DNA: TGTGCCAGCAGAGAACAGGTCTATGGCTACACCTTC

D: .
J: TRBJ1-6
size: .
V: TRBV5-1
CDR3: CASSLDRPENNSPLHF
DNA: TGCGCCAGCAGCCTGGACAGACCCGAGAATAATTCACCCCTCCACTTT

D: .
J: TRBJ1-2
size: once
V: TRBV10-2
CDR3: CASSERRAPYGYTF
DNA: TGCGCCAGCAGTGAGAGGAGGGCCCCATATGGCTACACCTTC

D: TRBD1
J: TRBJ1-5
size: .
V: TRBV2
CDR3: CASRATGGQPQHF
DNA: TGTGCCAGCAGAGCGACAGGGGGGCAGCCCCAGCATTTT

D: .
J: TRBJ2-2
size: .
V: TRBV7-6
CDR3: CASSLGPGRPGELFF
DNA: TGTGCCAGCAGTTTAGGGCCGGGCCGCCCCGGGGAGCTGTTTTTT

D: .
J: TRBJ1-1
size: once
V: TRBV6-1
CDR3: CASSPHWGNTEAFF
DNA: TGTGCCAGCAGCCCCCACTGGGGGAACACTGAAGCTTTCTTT

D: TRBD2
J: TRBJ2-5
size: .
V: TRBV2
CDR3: CASSGLAGGPQETQYF
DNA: TGTGCCAGCAGCGGACTAGCGGGGGGGCCACAAGAGACCCAGTACTTC

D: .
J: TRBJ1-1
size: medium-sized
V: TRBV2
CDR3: CASSLVVTEAFF
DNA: TGTGCCAGCAGCTTAGTGGTCACTGAAGCTTTCTTT

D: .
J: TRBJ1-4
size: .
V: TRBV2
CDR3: CASSGTGATNEKLFF
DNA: TGTGCCAGCAGTGGAACGGGAGCAACTAATGAAAAACTGTTTTTT

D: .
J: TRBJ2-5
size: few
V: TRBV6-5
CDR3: CASSQGGLRETQYF
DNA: TGTGCCAGCAGTCAGGGGGGGCTTCGGGAGACCCAGTACTTC

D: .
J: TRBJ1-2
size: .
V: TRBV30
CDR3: CAWSVLGMGYTF
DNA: TGTGCCTGGAGTGTACTTGGGATGGGCTACACCTTC

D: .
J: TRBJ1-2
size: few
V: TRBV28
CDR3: CASSLKGTGYGYTF
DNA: TGTGCCAGCAGCTTAAAAGGGACGGGCTATGGCTACACCTTC

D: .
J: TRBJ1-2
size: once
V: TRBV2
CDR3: CASSGLTKNYGYTF
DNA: TGTGCCAGCAGTGGACTGACCAAGAACTATGGCTACACCTTC

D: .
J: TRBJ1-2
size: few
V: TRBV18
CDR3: CASSPGRGYTF
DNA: TGTGCCAGCTCACCAGGGAGGGGCTACACCTTC

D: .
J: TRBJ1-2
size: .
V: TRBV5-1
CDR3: CASSSGVGYGYTF
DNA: TGCGCCAGCAGCTCGGGGGTAGGGTATGGCTACACCTTC

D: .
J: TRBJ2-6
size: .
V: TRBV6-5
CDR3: CASSYGAGANVLTF
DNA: TGTGCCAGCAGTTACGGGGCTGGGGCCAACGTCCTGACTTTC

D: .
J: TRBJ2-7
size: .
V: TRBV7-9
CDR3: CASSFLGGYEQYF
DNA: TGTGCCAGCAGCTTTTTAGGGGGCTACGAGCAGTACTTC

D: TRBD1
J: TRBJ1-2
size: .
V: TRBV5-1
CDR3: CASRPGQGAYGYTF
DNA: TGCGCCAGCAGACCTGGACAGGGTGCGTACGGCTACACCTTC

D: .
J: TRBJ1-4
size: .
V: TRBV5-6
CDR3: CASSSGTSEKLFF
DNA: TGTGCCAGCAGCTCCGGGACAAGTGAAAAACTGTTTTTT

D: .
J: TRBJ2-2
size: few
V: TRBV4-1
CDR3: CASSPRQGTAGELFF
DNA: TGCGCCAGCAGCCCCCGTCAGGGCACCGCCGGGGAGCTGTTTTTT

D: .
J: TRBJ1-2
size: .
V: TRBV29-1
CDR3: CSVGTGTYGYTF
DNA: TGCAGCGTTGGAACAGGGACCTATGGCTACACCTTC